This T cell receptor beta chain is from a study of vaccination and CD4 T cells after COVID-19. On the study more broadly: At day 14 and again at days 161 to 241 post-vaccination, a few convalescent patients were sampled.

This clonotype was picked up a small number of times. Its antigen is not known. Trimming took 4 bases from V and 1 from J, leaving 16 bases between them. There are 16 residues in the CDR3. The germline CDR1 and CDR2 sequences are MNHEY and SMNVEV (reference sequence). Study-wide results and caveats: Spike mono-reactive clones accounted for 304 of the 307 vaccine-specific clones found in convalescent patients.

The time point here: late sampling 161 to 241 days after vaccination in a few convalescent patients. Specified treatment: roughly 11-day PBMC culture with coronavirus spike peptide pools or control peptides (ViraFEST assay). Sequencing of DNA taken from cultured CD4+ T cells relied on the Oncomine TCR Beta short-read assay. Each CDR3 protein gets one entry after TCRdb re-called the PCR reads with MiXCR. In the table there are roughly 15,000 distinct CDR3 sequences, 45% to 60% of which are singletons. The gene calls are TRBV27 and TRBJ2-5, with D possibly being TRBD2 (5 bases). This material consisted of CD4+ T cells from blood, cultured in vitro, taken about 7 months after SARS-CoV-2 vaccination. The TCR sequence derives from a human donor who had recovered from COVID-19. The CDR3 protein is CASSSLGSRLQETQYF. The CDR3 region has the DNA TGTGCCAGCAGTTCCCTTGGGAGCAGGCTCCAAGAGACCCAGTACTTC.